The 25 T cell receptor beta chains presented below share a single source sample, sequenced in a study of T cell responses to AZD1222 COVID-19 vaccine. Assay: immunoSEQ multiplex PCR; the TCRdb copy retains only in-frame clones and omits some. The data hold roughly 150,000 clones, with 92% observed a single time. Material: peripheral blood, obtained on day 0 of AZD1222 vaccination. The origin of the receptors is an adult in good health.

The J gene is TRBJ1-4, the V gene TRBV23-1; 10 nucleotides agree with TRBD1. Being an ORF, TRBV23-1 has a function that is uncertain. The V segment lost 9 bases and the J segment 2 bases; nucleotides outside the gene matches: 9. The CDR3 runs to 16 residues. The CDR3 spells CARTGTGVSTNEKLFF. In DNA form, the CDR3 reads TGCGCCAGAACCGGGACAGGGGTAAGTACTAATGAAAAACTGTTTTTT.

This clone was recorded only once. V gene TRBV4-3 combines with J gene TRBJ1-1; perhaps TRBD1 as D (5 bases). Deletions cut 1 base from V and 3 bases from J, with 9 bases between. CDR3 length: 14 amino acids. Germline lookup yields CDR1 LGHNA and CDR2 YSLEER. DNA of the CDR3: TGCGCCAGCAGCCAAGGGCAGGGTTACACTGAAGCTTTCTTT. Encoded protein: CASSQGQGYTEAFF.

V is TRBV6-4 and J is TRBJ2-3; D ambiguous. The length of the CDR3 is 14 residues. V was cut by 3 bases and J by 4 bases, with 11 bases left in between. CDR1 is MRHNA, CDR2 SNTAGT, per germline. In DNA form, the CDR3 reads TGTGCCAGCAGTGAGTCTATGTTCGCAGATACGCAGTATTTT. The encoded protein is CASSESMFADTQYF.

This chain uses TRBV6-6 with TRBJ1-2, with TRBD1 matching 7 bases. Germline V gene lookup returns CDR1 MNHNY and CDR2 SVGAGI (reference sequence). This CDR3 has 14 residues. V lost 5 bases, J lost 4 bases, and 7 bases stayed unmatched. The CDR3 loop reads CASSPQGVVYGYTF. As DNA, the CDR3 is TGTGCCAGCAGTCCTCAGGGGGTAGTCTATGGCTACACCTTC.

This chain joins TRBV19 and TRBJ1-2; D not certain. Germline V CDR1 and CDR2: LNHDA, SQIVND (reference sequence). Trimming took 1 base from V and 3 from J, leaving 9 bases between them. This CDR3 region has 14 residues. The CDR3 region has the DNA TGTGCCAGTAGTATAGGAGCCGGGTACTATGGCTACACCTTC. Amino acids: CASSIGAGYYGYTF.

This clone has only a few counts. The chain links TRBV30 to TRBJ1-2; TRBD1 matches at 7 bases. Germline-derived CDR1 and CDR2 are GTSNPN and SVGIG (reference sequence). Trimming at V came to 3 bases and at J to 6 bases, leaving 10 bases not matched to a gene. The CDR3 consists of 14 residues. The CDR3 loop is CAWRQQGKLDGYTF. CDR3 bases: TGTGCCTGGAGACAACAGGGGAAACTGGATGGCTACACCTTC.

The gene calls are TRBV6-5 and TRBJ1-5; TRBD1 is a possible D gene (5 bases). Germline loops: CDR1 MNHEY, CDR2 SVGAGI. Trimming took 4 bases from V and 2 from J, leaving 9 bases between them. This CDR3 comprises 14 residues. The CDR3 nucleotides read TGTGCCAGCAGTTCACCGGGGGGCAATCAGCCCCAGCATTTT. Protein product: CASSSPGGNQPQHF.

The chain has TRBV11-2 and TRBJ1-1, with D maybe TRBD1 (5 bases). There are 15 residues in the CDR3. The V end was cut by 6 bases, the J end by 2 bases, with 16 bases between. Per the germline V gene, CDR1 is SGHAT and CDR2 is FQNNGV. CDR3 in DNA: TGTGCCAGCAGGGGTATGCGGACAACAAACACTGAAGCTTTCTTT. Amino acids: CASRGMRTTNTEAFF.

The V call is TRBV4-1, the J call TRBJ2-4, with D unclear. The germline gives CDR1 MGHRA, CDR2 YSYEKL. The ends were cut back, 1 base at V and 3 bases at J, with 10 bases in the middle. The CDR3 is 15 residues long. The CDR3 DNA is TGCGCCAGCAGCCAAGGAATCGCGGACAAAAACATTCAGTACTTC. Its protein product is CASSQGIADKNIQYF.

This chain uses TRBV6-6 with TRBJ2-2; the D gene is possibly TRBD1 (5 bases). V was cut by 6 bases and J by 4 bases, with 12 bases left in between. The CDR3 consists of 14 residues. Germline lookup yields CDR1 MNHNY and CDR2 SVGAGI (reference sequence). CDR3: CASRSARGTGELFF. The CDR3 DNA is TGTGCCAGCAGAAGCGCTAGGGGCACCGGGGAGCTGTTTTTT.

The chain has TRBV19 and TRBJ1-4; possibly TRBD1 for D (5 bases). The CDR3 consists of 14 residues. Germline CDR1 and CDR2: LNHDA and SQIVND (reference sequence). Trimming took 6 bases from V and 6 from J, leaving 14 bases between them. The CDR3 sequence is CASSIGTVHEKLFF. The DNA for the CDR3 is TGTGCCAGTAGCATCGGGACGGTACATGAAAAACTGTTTTTT.

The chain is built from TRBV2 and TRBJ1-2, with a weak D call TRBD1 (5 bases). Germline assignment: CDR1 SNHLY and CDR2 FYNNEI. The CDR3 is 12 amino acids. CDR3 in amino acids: CAIDRLNYGYTF. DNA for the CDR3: TGTGCTATCGACAGACTTAACTATGGCTACACCTTC.

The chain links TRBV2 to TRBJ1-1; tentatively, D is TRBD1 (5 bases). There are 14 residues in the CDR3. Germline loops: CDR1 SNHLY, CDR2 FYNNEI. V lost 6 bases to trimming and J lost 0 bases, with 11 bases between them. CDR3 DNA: TGTGCCAGCAGGGGACGGACGGTGAACACTGAAGCTTTCTTT. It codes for CASRGRTVNTEAFF.

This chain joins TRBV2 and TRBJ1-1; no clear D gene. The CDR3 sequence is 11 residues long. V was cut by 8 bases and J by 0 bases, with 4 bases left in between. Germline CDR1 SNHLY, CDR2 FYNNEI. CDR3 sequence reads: CASGMNTEAFF. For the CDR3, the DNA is TGTGCCAGCGGCATGAACACTGAAGCTTTCTTT.

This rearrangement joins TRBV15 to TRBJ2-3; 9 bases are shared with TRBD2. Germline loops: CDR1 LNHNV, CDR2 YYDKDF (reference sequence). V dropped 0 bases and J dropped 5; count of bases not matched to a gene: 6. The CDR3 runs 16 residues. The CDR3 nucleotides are TGTGCCACCAGCAGAGATAGAAAACTAGCGGGAGATACGCAGTATTTT. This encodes CATSRDRKLAGDTQYF.

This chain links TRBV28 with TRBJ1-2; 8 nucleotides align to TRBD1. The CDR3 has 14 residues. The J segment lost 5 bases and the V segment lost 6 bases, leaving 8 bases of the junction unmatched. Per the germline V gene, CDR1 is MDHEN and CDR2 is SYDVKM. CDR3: CASREGQGRYGYTF. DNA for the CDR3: TGTGCCAGCAGGGAAGGACAGGGCCGGTATGGCTACACCTTC.

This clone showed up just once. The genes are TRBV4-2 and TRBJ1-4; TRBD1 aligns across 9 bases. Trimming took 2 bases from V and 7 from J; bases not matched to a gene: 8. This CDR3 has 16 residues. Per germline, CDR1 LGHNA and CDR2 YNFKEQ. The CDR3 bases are TGTGCCAGCAGCCAAACCCCCGGACAGGGGAGTGAAAAACTGTTTTTT. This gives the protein CASSQTPGQGSEKLFF.

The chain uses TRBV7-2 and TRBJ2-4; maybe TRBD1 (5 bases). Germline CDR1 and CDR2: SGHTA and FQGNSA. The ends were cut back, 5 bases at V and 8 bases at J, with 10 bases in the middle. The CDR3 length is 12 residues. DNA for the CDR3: TGTGCCAGCAGCCTGGGCAGGGACATTCAGTACTTC. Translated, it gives CASSLGRDIQYF.

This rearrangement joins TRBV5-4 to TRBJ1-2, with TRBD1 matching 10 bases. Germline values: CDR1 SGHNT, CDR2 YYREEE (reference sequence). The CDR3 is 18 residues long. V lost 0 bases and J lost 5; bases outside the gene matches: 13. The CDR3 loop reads CASSLGGSGTGVLYGYTF. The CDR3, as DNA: TGTGCCAGCAGCTTGGGGGGGTCCGGGACAGGGGTTCTTTATGGCTACACCTTC.

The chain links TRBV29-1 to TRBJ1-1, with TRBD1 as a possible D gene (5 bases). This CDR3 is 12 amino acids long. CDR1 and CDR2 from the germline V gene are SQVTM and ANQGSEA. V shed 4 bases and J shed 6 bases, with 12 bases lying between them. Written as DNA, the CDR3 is TGCAGCGTTGTGAGGGGAGTAGCTGAAGCTTTCTTT. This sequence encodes CSVVRGVAEAFF.

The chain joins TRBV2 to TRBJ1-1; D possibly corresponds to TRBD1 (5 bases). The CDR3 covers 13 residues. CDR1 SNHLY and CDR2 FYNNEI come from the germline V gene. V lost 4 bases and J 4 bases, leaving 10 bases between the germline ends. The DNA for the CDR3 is TGTGCCAGCAGTGGGGGCCCGGGCACTGAAGCTTTCTTT. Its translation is CASSGGPGTEAFF.

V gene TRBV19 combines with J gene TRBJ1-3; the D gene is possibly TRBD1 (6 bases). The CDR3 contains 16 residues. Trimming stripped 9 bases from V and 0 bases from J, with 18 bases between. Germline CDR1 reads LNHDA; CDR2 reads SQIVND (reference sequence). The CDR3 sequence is CASRNYRAFSGNTIYF. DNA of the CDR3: TGTGCCAGCAGGAATTACAGGGCGTTCTCTGGAAACACCATATATTTT.

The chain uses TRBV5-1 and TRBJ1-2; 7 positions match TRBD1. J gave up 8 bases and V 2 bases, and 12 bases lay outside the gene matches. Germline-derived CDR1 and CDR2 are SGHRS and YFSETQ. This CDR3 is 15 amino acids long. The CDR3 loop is CASSFGRGGAEGYTF. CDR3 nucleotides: TGCGCCAGCAGCTTTGGTAGAGGGGGCGCTGAGGGCTACACCTTC.

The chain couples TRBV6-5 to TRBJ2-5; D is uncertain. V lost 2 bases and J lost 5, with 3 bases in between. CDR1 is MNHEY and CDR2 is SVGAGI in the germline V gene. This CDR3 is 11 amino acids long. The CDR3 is CASSYVETQYF. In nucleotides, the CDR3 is TGTGCCAGCAGTTACGTCGAGACCCAGTACTTC.

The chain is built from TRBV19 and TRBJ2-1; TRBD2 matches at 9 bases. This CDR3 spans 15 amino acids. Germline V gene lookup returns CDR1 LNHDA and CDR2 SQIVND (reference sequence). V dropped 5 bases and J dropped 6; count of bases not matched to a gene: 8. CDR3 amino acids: CASSLAGDPFNEQFF. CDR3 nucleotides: TGTGCCAGTAGTTTAGCGGGGGATCCGTTCAATGAGCAGTTCTTC. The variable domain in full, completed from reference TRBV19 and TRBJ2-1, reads DGGITQSPKYLFRKEGQNVTLSCEQNLNHDAMYWYRQDPGQGLRLIYYSQIVNDFQKGDIAEGYSVSREKKESFPLTVTSAQKNPTAFYLCASSLAGDPFNEQFFGPGTRLTVL.